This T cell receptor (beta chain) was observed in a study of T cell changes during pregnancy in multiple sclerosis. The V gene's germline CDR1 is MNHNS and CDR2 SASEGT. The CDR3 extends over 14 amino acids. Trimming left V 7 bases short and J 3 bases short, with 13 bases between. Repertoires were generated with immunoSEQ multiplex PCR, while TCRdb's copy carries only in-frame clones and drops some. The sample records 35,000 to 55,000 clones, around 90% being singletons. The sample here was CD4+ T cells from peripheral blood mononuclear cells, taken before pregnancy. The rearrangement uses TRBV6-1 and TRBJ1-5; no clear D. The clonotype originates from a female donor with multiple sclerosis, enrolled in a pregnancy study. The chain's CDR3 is CASNKFQANQPQHF. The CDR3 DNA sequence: TGTGCCAGCAACAAATTCCAGGCCAATCAGCCCCAGCATTTT.